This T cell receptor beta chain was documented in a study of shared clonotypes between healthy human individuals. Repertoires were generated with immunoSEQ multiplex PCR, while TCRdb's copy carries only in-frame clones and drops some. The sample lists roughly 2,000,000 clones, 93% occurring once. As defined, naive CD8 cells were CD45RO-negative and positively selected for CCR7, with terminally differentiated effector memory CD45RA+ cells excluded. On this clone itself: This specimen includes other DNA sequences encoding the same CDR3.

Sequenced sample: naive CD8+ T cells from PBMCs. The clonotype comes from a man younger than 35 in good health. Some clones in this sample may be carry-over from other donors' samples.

CDR3 nucleotides: TGTGCCAGCAGTTTGTGGGGCCCAGATACGCAGTATTTT. Translated, it gives CASSLWGPDTQYF. The V gene is TRBV27, the J gene TRBJ2-3; D might be TRBD1 (5 bases). Germline lookup yields CDR1 MNHEY and CDR2 SMNVEV (reference sequence). Trimming removed 3 bases from V and 4 bases from J, with 8 bases in between. This CDR3 has 13 amino acids.